This T cell receptor (beta chain) was captured by sequencing in a study of cytomegalovirus exposure and HLA in healthy donors. V lost 4 bases to trimming and J lost 3 bases, with 19 bases between them. This CDR3 has 16 residues. Germline CDR1 SGDLS, CDR2 YYNGEE. A multiplex PCR was run with 60 Vbeta primers and 13 Jbeta primers. Some clones are missing from TCRdb's copy, which holds only in-frame ones; the method was immunoSEQ multiplex PCR. This sample has about 180,000 clones, with 75% found just once. Study-wide findings and caveats: TCR beta V- and J-gene trimming, according to a later analysis, was linked to a missense DCLRE1C variant. In a later analysis, at a false discovery rate of 0.05, some 15,000 TCR beta sequences were associated with HLA alleles.

Details on this clone: Its antigen remains unknown.

The receptor was isolated from a female donor in good health and CMV-seronegative. The chain recombines TRBV9 with TRBJ1-1; possible D gene TRBD1, 5 bases. The sequencing input was PBMCs. The CDR3 coding sequence is TGTGCCAGCAGCCCGCGACCCAGGGAATTTCACACTGAAGCTTTCTTT. This translates into CASSPRPREFHTEAFF.